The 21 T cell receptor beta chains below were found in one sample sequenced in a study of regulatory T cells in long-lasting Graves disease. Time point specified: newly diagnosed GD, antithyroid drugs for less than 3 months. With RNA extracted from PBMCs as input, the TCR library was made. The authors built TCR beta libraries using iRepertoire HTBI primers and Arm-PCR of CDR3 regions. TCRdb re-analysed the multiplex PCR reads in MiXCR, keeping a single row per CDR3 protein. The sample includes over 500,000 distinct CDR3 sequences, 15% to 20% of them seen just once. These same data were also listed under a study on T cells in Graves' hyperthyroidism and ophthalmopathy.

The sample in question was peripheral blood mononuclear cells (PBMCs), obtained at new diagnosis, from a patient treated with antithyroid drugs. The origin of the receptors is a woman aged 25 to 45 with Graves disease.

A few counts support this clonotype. CDR3 nucleotide sequence: TGCAGCGTTGGGGGAGGTTATAATCAGCCCCAGCATTTT. Protein: CSVGGGYNQPQHF. The chain has TRBV29-1 and TRBJ1-5; D unresolved. V shed 4 bases and J shed 4 bases, with 11 bases lying between them. CDR1 is SQVTM, CDR2 ANQGSEA, per germline. The CDR3 has 13 amino acids.

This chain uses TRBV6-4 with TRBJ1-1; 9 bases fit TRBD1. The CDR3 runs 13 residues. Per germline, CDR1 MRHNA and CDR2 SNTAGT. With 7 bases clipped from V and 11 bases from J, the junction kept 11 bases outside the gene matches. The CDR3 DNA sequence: TGTGCCAGCACACCTCCGGGACAGGGTGTTGCTTTCTTT. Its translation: CASTPPGQGVAFF.

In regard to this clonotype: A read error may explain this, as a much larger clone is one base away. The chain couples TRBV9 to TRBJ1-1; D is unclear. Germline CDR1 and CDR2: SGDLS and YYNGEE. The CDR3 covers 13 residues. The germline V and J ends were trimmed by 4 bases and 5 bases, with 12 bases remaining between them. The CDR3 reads CASSIGWRTEAFF. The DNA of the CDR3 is TGTGCCAGCAGCATTGGGTGGCGAACTGAAGCTTTCTTT.

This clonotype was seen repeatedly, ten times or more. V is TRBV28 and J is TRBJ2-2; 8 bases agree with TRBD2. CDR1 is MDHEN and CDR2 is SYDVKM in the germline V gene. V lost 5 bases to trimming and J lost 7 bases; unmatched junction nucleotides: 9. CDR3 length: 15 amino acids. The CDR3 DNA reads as TGTGCCAGCAGTCTGCAGGGACTAGATATCGGGGAGCTGTTTTTT. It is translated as CASSLQGLDIGELFF.

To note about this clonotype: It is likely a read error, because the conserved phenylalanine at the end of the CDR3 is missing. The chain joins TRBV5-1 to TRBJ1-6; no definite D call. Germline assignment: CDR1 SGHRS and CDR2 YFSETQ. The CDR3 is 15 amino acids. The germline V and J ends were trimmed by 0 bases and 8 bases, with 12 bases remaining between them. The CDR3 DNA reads TGCGCCAGCAGCTTGGCCGGGCAGCGGTATTCACCCCTCCACTCT. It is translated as CASSLAGQRYSPLHS.

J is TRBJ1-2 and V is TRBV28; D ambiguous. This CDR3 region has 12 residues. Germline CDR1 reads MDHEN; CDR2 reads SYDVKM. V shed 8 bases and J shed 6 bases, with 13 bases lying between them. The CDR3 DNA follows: TGTGCCAGCTCATCCATTTACCATGGCTACACCTTC. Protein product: CASSSIYHGYTF.

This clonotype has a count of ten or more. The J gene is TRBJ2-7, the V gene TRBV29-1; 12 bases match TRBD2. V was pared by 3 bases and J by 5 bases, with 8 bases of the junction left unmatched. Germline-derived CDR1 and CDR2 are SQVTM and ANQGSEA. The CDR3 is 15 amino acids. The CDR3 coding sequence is TGCAGCGTTGATCTAGCGGGAGGGCCGAGGGACGAGCAGTACTTC. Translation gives CSVDLAGGPRDEQYF.

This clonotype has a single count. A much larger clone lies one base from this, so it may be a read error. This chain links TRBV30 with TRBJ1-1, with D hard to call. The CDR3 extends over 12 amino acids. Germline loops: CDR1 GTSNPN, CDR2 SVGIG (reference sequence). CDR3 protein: CVCPPPNTEAFF. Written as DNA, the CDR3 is TGTGTCTGCCCCCCCCCGAACACTGAAGCTTTCTTT.

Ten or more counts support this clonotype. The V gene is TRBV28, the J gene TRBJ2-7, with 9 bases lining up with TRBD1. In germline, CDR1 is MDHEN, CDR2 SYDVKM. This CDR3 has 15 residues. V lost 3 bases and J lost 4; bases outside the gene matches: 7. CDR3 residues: CASSFSGTGRYEQYF. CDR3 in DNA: TGTGCCAGCAGTTTCTCCGGGACAGGGCGGTACGAGCAGTACTTC. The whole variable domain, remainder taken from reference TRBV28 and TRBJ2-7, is DVKVTQSSRYLVKRTGEKVFLECVQDMDHENMFWYRQDPGLGLRLIYFSYDVKMKEKGDIPEGYSVSREKKERFSLILESASTNQTSMYLCASSFSGTGRYEQYFGPGTRLTVT.

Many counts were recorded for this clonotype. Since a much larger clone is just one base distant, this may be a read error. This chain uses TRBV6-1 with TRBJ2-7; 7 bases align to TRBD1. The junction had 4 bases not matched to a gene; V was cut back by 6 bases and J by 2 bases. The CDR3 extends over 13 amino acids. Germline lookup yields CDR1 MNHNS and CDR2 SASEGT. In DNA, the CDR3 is TGTGCCAGCAGGGAGACAGGGACCTACGAGCAGTACTTC. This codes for CASRETGTYEQYF.

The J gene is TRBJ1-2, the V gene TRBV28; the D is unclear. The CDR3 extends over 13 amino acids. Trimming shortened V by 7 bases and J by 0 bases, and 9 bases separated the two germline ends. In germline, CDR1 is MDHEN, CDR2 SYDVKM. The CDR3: CASKRDSNYGYTF. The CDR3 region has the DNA TGTGCCAGCAAACGGGATTCTAACTATGGCTACACCTTC.

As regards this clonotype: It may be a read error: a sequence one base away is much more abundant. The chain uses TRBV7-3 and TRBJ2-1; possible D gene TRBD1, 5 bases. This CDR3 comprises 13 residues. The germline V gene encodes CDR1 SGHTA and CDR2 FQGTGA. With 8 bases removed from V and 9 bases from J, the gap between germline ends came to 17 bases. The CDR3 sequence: CASGNRPGTEQFF. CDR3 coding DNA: TGTGCCAGCGGCAACAGGCCGGGCACTGAGCAGTTCTTC.

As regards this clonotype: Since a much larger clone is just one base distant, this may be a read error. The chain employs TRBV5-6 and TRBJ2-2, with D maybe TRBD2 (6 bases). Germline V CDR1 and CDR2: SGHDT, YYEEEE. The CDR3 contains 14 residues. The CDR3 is CASRSSENTGGLFF. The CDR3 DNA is TGTGCCAGCAGATCGTCGGAGAACACCGGGGGGCTGTTTTTT.

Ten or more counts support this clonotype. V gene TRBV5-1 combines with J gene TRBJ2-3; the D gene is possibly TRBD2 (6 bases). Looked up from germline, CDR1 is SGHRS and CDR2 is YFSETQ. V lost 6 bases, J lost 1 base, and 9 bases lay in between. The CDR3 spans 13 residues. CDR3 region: CASTPSGTDTQYF. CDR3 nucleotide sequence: TGCGCCAGCACCCCTAGCGGCACAGATACGCAGTATTTT.

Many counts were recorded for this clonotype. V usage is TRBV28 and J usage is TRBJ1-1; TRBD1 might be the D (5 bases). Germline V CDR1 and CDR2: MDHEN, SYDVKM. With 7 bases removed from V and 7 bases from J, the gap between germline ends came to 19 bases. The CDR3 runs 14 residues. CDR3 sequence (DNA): TGTGCCAGCAACTCTATGGGGGGAAACGGTGAAGCTTTCTTT. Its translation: CASNSMGGNGEAFF.

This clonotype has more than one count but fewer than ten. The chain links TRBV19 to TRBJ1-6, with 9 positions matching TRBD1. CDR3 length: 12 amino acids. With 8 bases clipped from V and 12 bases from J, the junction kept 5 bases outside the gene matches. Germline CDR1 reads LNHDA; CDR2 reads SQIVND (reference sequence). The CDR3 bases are TGTGCCAGTCCGGGACAGGGACTACCCCTCCACTTT. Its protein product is CASPGQGLPLHF.

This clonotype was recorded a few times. The CDR3 region is CASSWGVFGGNGYTF. The CDR3 DNA sequence: TGTGCCAGCAGCTGGGGGGTTTTTGGTGGTAATGGCTACACCTTC. The V call is TRBV11-2, the J call TRBJ1-2, with D possibly TRBD1 on 5 matching bases. Trimming stripped 4 bases from V and 6 bases from J, with 18 bases between. CDR1 and CDR2 (germline): SGHAT, FQNNGV. This CDR3 comprises 15 residues. The complete variable domain, with remaining parts taken from reference TRBV11-2 and TRBJ1-2, reads EAGVAQSPRYKIIEKRQSVAFWCNPISGHATLYWYQQILGQGPKLLIQFQNNGVVDDSQLPKDRFSAERLKGVDSTLKIQPAKLEDSAVYLCASSWGVFGGNGYTFGSGTRLTVV.

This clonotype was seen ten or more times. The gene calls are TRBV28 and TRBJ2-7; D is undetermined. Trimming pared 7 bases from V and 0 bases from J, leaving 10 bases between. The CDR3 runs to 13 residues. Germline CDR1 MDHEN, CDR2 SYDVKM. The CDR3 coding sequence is TGTGCCAGCAAGGACCTTAACTCCTACGAGCAGTACTTC. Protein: CASKDLNSYEQYF.

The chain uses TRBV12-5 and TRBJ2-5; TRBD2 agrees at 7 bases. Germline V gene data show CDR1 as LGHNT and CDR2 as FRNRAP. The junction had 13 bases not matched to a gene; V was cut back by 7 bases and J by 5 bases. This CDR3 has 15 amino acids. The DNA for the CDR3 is TGTGCTAGTGCCTCCCTACGGGGGGTGGGGGAGACCCAGTACTTC. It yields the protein CASASLRGVGETQYF.

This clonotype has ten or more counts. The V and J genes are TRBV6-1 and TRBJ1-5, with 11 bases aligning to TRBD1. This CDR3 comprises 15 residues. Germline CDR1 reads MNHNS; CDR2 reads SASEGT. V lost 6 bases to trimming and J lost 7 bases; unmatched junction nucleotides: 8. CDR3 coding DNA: TGTGCCAGCAGCCCAGGACAGGGGGCGAAACAGCCCCAGCATTTT. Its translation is CASSPGQGAKQPQHF.

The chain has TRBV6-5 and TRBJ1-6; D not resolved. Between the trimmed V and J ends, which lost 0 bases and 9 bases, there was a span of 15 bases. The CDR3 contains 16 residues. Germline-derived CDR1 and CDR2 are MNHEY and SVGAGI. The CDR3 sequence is CASSYSTDAGFSPLHF. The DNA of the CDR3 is TGTGCCAGCAGTTACTCCACCGACGCGGGCTTTTCACCCCTCCACTTT.